The 21 T cell receptor beta chains presented below share a single source sample, sequenced in a study of immune characterization of retroperitoneal liposarcoma. TCRdb re-analysed the PCR reads in MiXCR, keeping a single row per CDR3 protein. The sample shows some 9,600 distinct CDR3 sequences, 20% to 30% of them seen only once. Material for sequencing was blood. The source of these receptors is a male donor with retroperitoneal liposarcoma.

The V call is TRBV4-1, the J call TRBJ1-2; TRBD1 agrees at 9 bases. The germline V gene encodes CDR1 MGHRA and CDR2 YSYEKL. CDR3 length: 17 residues. Losses at the gene ends were 1 base for V and 5 bases for J; bases not matched to a gene: 11. The CDR3 DNA reads as TGCGCCAGCAGCCAAGTCAGCCGGGACAGGGATGGATATGGCTACACCTTC. Translating it yields CASSQVSRDRDGYGYTF.

The chain links TRBV6-5 to TRBJ1-6, with 10 bases matching TRBD1. The CDR3 consists of 17 residues. The germline CDR1 and CDR2 sequences are MNHEY and SVGAGI. The ends lost 6 bases at V and 1 base at J; junction bases unmatched: 6. The CDR3 loop is CASRKTGGKSYNSPLHF. The CDR3 DNA sequence: TGTGCCAGCAGGAAGACAGGGGGCAAATCCTATAATTCACCCCTCCACTTT.

This clonotype occurred once. The rearrangement joins TRBV9 to TRBJ2-2, with 11 bases lining up with TRBD2. Germline CDR1 and CDR2: SGDLS and YYNGEE. Trimming cost V 0 bases and J 6 bases; bases outside gene matches: 4. This CDR3 comprises 16 residues. DNA of the CDR3: TGTGCCAGCAGCGTAGGGCTAGCGGGGGGAGCCGGGGAGCTGTTTTTT. Protein sequence: CASSVGLAGGAGELFF. The variable domain in full, completed from reference TRBV9 and TRBJ2-2, reads DSGVTQTPKHLITATGQRVTLRCSPRSGDLSVYWYQQSLDQGLQFLIQYYNGEERAKGNILERFSAQQFPDLHSELNLSSLELGDSALYFCASSVGLAGGAGELFFGEGSRLTVL.

V usage is TRBV7-2 and J usage is TRBJ2-1; possibly TRBD2 for D (5 bases). V lost 0 bases, J lost 4 bases, and 7 bases lay in between. Per germline, CDR1 SGHTA and CDR2 FQGNSA. The CDR3 is 14 amino acids. The CDR3 region is CASSLASGYNEQFF. As DNA, the CDR3 is TGTGCCAGCAGCTTAGCGAGCGGATACAATGAGCAGTTCTTC.

The V gene is TRBV12-3 or TRBV12-4, the J gene TRBJ2-7; D is perhaps TRBD2 (6 bases). The CDR3 sequence is 14 residues long. V was cut by 3 bases and J by 0 bases, with 9 bases left in between. CDR3 sequence: CASSFGTGSYEQYF. The CDR3 region has the DNA TGTGCCAGCAGTTTCGGGACTGGCTCCTACGAGCAGTACTTC.

The sample holds many counts of this clonotype. The chain joins TRBV12-3 or TRBV12-4 to TRBJ2-1; 7 bases agree with TRBD2. CDR3 length equals 16 residues. Trimming at V came to 6 bases and at J to 8 bases, leaving 16 bases not matched to a gene. This CDR3 reads CASRRGVGGNFDEQFF. In DNA form, the CDR3 reads TGTGCCAGCAGAAGAGGGGTCGGGGGGAACTTCGATGAGCAGTTCTTC.

The table lists this clonotype with many counts. This chain uses TRBV12-3 or TRBV12-4 with TRBJ2-2, with no clear D. V was shortened by 7 bases and J by 1 base, with 16 bases between the two germline ends. This CDR3 has 16 amino acids. This CDR3 is CASTLGQTLNTGELFF. CDR3 coding DNA: TGTGCCAGCACCTTAGGGCAGACTCTGAACACCGGGGAGCTGTTTTTT.

This clonotype was seen repeatedly, ten times or more. One junction end disagrees with the germline gene, perhaps due to a read error. The chain is built from TRBV7-7 and TRBJ2-5; no firm D call. CDR1 and CDR2 from the germline V gene are SSHAT and FNYEAQ (reference sequence). This CDR3 has 11 residues. This CDR3 is CASSPGGTQYF. CDR3 nucleotides: TGTGCTAGCAGCCCCGGCGGGACCCAGTACTTC.

This chain joins TRBV12-3 or TRBV12-4 and TRBJ1-5; TRBD1 is a possible D gene (5 bases). This CDR3 contains 14 residues. The V and J ends lost 5 bases and 1 base respectively, with 9 bases between them. CDR3 amino acids: CASSQGRSNQPQHF. In DNA form, the CDR3 reads TGTGCCAGCAGTCAGGGACGGAGCAATCAGCCCCAGCATTTT.

This clonotype was recorded many times. The V call is TRBV6-1, the J call TRBJ1-2; D is unclear. CDR1 and CDR2 from the germline V gene are MNHNS and SASEGT. The CDR3 runs to 12 residues. V was shortened by 6 bases and J by 3 bases, with 8 bases between the two germline ends. The CDR3 sequence is CASRGPDYGYTF. CDR3 DNA: TGTGCCAGCAGGGGCCCAGACTATGGCTACACCTTC.

A few counts support this clonotype. The CDR3 here is CASSSVRDQGNEQFF. For the CDR3, the DNA is TGTGCCAGCAGCTCCGTAAGAGACCAAGGGAATGAGCAGTTCTTC. This chain joins TRBV7-2 and TRBJ2-1; D unclear. V shed 4 bases and J shed 7 bases, with 17 bases lying between them. The CDR3 sequence is 15 residues long. CDR1 and CDR2 (germline): SGHTA, FQGNSA.

This clonotype was seen ten or more times. CDR3 protein: CASSESRDRGHEQYF. The CDR3 coding sequence is TGCGCCAGCAGTGAGTCGAGGGACAGGGGCCACGAGCAGTACTTC. The rearrangement uses TRBV10-2 and TRBJ2-1; 10 bases line up with TRBD1. The DNA end favors TRBJ2-7, so the J call may be wrong. The germline CDR1 and CDR2 sequences are WSHSY and SAAADI. The CDR3 covers 15 residues.

V is TRBV3-1 and J is TRBJ2-1; TRBD2 matches at 7 bases. The germline gives CDR1 LGHDT, CDR2 YNNKEL (reference sequence). V gave up 0 bases and J gave up 0 bases; unmatched junction bases: 14. This CDR3 comprises 20 residues. CDR3 DNA: TGTGCCAGCAGCCAAGATCCCCGTGCTAGCGGCCTCAGCTCCTACAATGAGCAGTTCTTC. It yields the protein CASSQDPRASGLSSYNEQFF.

The chain uses TRBV6-1 and TRBJ1-5; D unresolved. The V end lost 4 bases, the J end lost 6 bases, and 13 bases lay between the germline ends. The CDR3 loop spans 14 amino acids. The germline CDR1 and CDR2 sequences are MNHNS and SASEGT. The CDR3 DNA reads as TGTGCCAGCAGTGTACTCTCGGTGGGTCAGCCCCAGCATTTT. Protein: CASSVLSVGQPQHF.

Worth noting for this clonotype: One base away lies a much larger clone, so this may be a sequencing read error. The CDR3 end shows no conserved phenylalanine or tryptophan, and so a read error is likely. This chain links TRBV6-2 or TRBV6-3 with TRBJ1-6, with no clear D. The CDR3 consists of 14 residues. CDR1 is MNHEY and CDR2 is SVGEGT in the germline V gene. Trimming pared 5 bases from V and 0 bases from J, leaving 5 bases between. The CDR3 DNA sequence: TGTGCCAGCAGTCAGAGCTCCTATAATTCACCCCTCCACTCT. Its translation is CASSQSSYNSPLHS.

This clonotype is labeled medium-sized (0.01 to 0.1%). J is TRBJ2-1 and V is TRBV6-4, with 9 bases matching TRBD1. J was trimmed by 10 bases and V by 9 bases; bases with no gene match: 4. The CDR3 covers 11 residues. Germline lookup yields CDR1 MRHNA and CDR2 SNTAGT. The CDR3 is CASGTGSEQFF. In nucleotides, the CDR3 is TGTGCCAGTGGGACAGGGAGCGAGCAGTTCTTC.

The V call is TRBV4-1, the J call TRBJ1-4, with D possibly matching TRBD1 (5 bases). Germline assignment: CDR1 MGHRA and CDR2 YSYEKL. There are 17 residues in the CDR3. V shed 0 bases and J shed 3 bases, with 14 bases lying between them. The CDR3, as DNA: TGCGCCAGCAGCCAAGATCTGCAAAGAGGGGCTAATGAAAAACTGTTTTTT. Translation: CASSQDLQRGANEKLFF.

This sequence joins TRBV20-1 and TRBJ2-3, with TRBD2 matching over 7 bases. V lost 0 bases and J lost 0; bases outside the gene matches: 3. The CDR3 spans 15 residues. Germline-derived CDR1 and CDR2 are DFQATT and SNEGSKA (reference sequence). CDR3 nucleotides: TGCAGTGCTAGAGACGTGGGGGGGAGCACAGATACGCAGTATTTT. It specifies CSARDVGGSTDTQYF.

This clonotype appeared a few times. The chain couples TRBV6-1 to TRBJ1-6; TRBD1 might be the D (6 bases). CDR3 length: 14 residues. Trimming cost V 6 bases and J 6 bases, with 12 bases left between them. Germline assignment: CDR1 MNHNS and CDR2 SASEGT. The CDR3 coding sequence is TGTGCCAGCAGCCGCGGACAGCGTAATTCACCCCTCCACTTT. Translating gives CASSRGQRNSPLHF.

The chain recombines TRBV29-1 with TRBJ2-1; tentative D call: TRBD1 (6 bases). The CDR3 runs 12 residues. Trimming pared 3 bases from V and 8 bases from J, leaving 11 bases between. CDR1 and CDR2 from the germline V gene are SQVTM and ANQGSEA. CDR3 protein: CSVEPRGYEQFF. As DNA, the CDR3 is TGCAGCGTTGAGCCCAGGGGCTATGAGCAGTTCTTC.

This clonotype showed up just a few times. The chain joins TRBV6-1 to TRBJ1-4; 7 nucleotides align to TRBD1. With 6 bases clipped from V and 8 bases from J, the junction kept 15 bases outside the gene matches. The CDR3 is made up of 16 amino acids. Germline CDR1 MNHNS, CDR2 SASEGT. The CDR3 loop is CASSEPLGQLGEKLFF. Here the CDR3 DNA reads TGTGCCAGCAGCGAACCCCTGGGACAGCTAGGGGAAAAACTGTTTTTT.